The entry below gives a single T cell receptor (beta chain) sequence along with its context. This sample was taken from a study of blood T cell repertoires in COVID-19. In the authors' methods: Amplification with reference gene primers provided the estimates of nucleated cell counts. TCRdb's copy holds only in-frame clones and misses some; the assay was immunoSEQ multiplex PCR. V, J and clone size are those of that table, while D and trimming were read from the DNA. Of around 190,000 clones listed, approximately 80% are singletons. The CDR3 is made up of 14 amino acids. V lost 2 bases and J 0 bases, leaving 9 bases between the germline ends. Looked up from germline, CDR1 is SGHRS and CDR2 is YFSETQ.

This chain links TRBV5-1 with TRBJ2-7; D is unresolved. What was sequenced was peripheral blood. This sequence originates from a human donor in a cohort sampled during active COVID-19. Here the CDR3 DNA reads TGCGCCAGCAGCTTATCATCGAGCTCCTACGAGCAGTACTTC. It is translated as CASSLSSSSYEQYF.